A selection of T cell receptor beta chains follows, all from one sample in a study of T cell responses to AZD1222 COVID-19 vaccine. Profiling relied on immunoSEQ multiplex PCR, and the TCRdb table lists in-frame clones only, not all of them. The data hold roughly 130,000 clones, with around 85% observed a single time. The material was peripheral blood, obtained on day 0 of AZD1222 vaccination. These receptor sequences come from an adult in good health. The CDR3 runs from the conserved cysteine through the conserved F or W. Fields, in order: clone size, D gene, J gene, V gene, CDR3 DNA, CDR3 protein. The D gene is left open where the match is weak. Clone size is stated in some rows and not others, as once, few, many or a class when expanded.

abundance: .
d_gene: .
j_gene: TRBJ2-7
v_gene: TRBV29-1
CDR3nt: TGCAGCGTTGAAGTGGGGCAGGGAGACTACGAGCAGTACTTC
CDR3aa: CSVEVGQGDYEQYF

abundance: few
d_gene: .
j_gene: TRBJ1-4
v_gene: TRBV5-1
CDR3nt: TGCGCCAGCAGTTCGGCTAGGCCCGACAATGAAAAACTGTTTTTT
CDR3aa: CASSSARPDNEKLFF

abundance: .
d_gene: .
j_gene: TRBJ2-5
v_gene: TRBV4-1
CDR3nt: TGCGCCAGCAGAACGGAGGGGGCGCGGGGGGAGGAGACCCAGTACTTC
CDR3aa: CASRTEGARGEETQYF

abundance: .
d_gene: .
j_gene: TRBJ2-5
v_gene: TRBV7-9
CDR3nt: TGTGCCAGCAGCCATGAGGTTCCCCAAGAGACCCAGTACTTC
CDR3aa: CASSHEVPQETQYF

abundance: .
d_gene: TRBD1
j_gene: TRBJ2-7
v_gene: TRBV9
CDR3nt: TGTGCCAGCAGCGTAGGAGGGACAGGGGGCTACGAGCAGTACTTC
CDR3aa: CASSVGGTGGYEQYF

abundance: .
d_gene: .
j_gene: TRBJ1-6
v_gene: TRBV19
CDR3nt: TGTGCCAGTAGTGGTGGACAAGCATATAATTCACCCCTCCACTTT
CDR3aa: CASSGGQAYNSPLHF

abundance: .
d_gene: .
j_gene: TRBJ1-5
v_gene: TRBV5-5
CDR3nt: TGTGCCAGCAGCTTGGAGGGGGTCGGGGGTCAGCCCCAGCATTTT
CDR3aa: CASSLEGVGGQPQHF

abundance: .
d_gene: .
j_gene: TRBJ2-7
v_gene: TRBV18
CDR3nt: TGTGCCAGCTCACCCAGCGGGGCTCCGGACAGGAGCTCCTACGAGCAGTACTTC
CDR3aa: CASSPSGAPDRSSYEQYF

abundance: once
d_gene: TRBD2
j_gene: TRBJ2-1
v_gene: TRBV7-3
CDR3nt: TGTGCCAGCAGCTTGGGACTAGCGGGACGAAATGAGCAGTTCTTC
CDR3aa: CASSLGLAGRNEQFF

abundance: .
d_gene: .
j_gene: TRBJ1-1
v_gene: TRBV7-9
CDR3nt: TGTGCCAGCAGCTTAGTTACCGGGACGGATGAAGCTTTCTTT
CDR3aa: CASSLVTGTDEAFF

abundance: .
d_gene: TRBD1
j_gene: TRBJ1-4
v_gene: TRBV5-5
CDR3nt: TGTGCCAGCAGCCCCTACGGACAGGGGGATGAAAAACTGTTTTTT
CDR3aa: CASSPYGQGDEKLFF

abundance: .
d_gene: .
j_gene: TRBJ1-2
v_gene: TRBV24-1
CDR3nt: TGTGCCACCAGTTCTAACAGTCCCGCACAAGGCTACACCTTC
CDR3aa: CATSSNSPAQGYTF

abundance: .
d_gene: TRBD2
j_gene: TRBJ2-7
v_gene: TRBV3-1/TRBV3-2
CDR3nt: TGTGCCAGCAGCCGCGGGACTAGCGGGGGTTACGAGCAGTACTTC
CDR3aa: CASSRGTSGGYEQYF

abundance: .
d_gene: .
j_gene: TRBJ1-3
v_gene: TRBV5-1
CDR3nt: TGCGCCAGCAGTAGGGCCGGGGGCGGCTCTGGAAACACCATATATTTT
CDR3aa: CASSRAGGGSGNTIYF

abundance: .
d_gene: TRBD1
j_gene: TRBJ2-1
v_gene: TRBV5-1
CDR3nt: TGCGCCAGCAGCCCCACAGGGGACGCCTACAATGAGCAGTTCTTC
CDR3aa: CASSPTGDAYNEQFF

abundance: few
d_gene: .
j_gene: TRBJ1-5
v_gene: TRBV30
CDR3nt: TGTGCCTGGAGCGCAGGGAACTCGGGCAATCAGCCCCAGCATTTT
CDR3aa: CAWSAGNSGNQPQHF

abundance: .
d_gene: .
j_gene: TRBJ2-3
v_gene: TRBV27
CDR3nt: TGTGCCAGCAGTTTGGGGGTCAGCACAGATACGCAGTATTTT
CDR3aa: CASSLGVSTDTQYF

abundance: .
d_gene: .
j_gene: TRBJ1-2
v_gene: TRBV11-3
CDR3nt: TGTGCCAGCAGCCTGAACTACGGGAAGATCTTGGGCTACACCTTC
CDR3aa: CASSLNYGKILGYTF

abundance: .
d_gene: .
j_gene: TRBJ2-3
v_gene: TRBV7-2
CDR3nt: TGTGCCAGCAGCTTCGGCGGCCCCCCGGGAGATACGCAGTATTTT
CDR3aa: CASSFGGPPGDTQYF

abundance: .
d_gene: TRBD2
j_gene: TRBJ2-3
v_gene: TRBV30
CDR3nt: TGTGCCTGGAGCAGGGGTACAGCGGGAGCGACAGATACGCAGTATTTT
CDR3aa: CAWSRGTAGATDTQYF

abundance: .
d_gene: .
j_gene: TRBJ2-2
v_gene: TRBV2
CDR3nt: TGTGCCAGCAGTGACGGCGGGTCCCCGAGTACCGGGGAGCTGTTTTTT
CDR3aa: CASSDGGSPSTGELFF

abundance: .
d_gene: TRBD1
j_gene: TRBJ1-1
v_gene: TRBV5-1
CDR3nt: TGCGCCAGCAGCTCGGGTGGACAGGGGTGGACTGAAGCTTTCTTT
CDR3aa: CASSSGGQGWTEAFF

abundance: .
d_gene: .
j_gene: TRBJ1-6
v_gene: TRBV30
CDR3nt: TGTGCCTGTCGAGGGAGTCGGCATTCACCCCTCCACTTT
CDR3aa: CACRGSRHSPLHF

abundance: .
d_gene: TRBD1
j_gene: TRBJ2-5
v_gene: TRBV4-3
CDR3nt: TGCGCCAGCAGCCAAGATTACAGGGGCGCGGAGACCCAGTACTTC
CDR3aa: CASSQDYRGAETQYF

abundance: .
d_gene: TRBD1
j_gene: TRBJ2-1
v_gene: TRBV27
CDR3nt: TGTGCCAGCAGCCCACGACAGGGATACAATGAGCAGTTCTTC
CDR3aa: CASSPRQGYNEQFF

abundance: .
d_gene: TRBD2
j_gene: TRBJ2-7
v_gene: TRBV6-5
CDR3nt: TGTGCCAGCGGGACTAGCGGGGGATTCTACGAGCAGTACTTC
CDR3aa: CASGTSGGFYEQYF

abundance: .
d_gene: .
j_gene: TRBJ1-2
v_gene: TRBV2
CDR3nt: TGTGCCAGCAGTGAGACAGGTTCCTATGGCTACACCTTC
CDR3aa: CASSETGSYGYTF

abundance: .
d_gene: TRBD2
j_gene: TRBJ2-3
v_gene: TRBV3-1/TRBV3-2
CDR3nt: TGTGCCAGCAGCCAAAACGGGGGGGGCACAGATACGCAGTATTTT
CDR3aa: CASSQNGGGTDTQYF

abundance: .
d_gene: TRBD2
j_gene: TRBJ2-5
v_gene: TRBV5-1
CDR3nt: TGCGCCAGCAGCTTGTCGACTAGCGCTCAAGAGACCCAGTACTTC
CDR3aa: CASSLSTSAQETQYF

abundance: .
d_gene: .
j_gene: TRBJ2-5
v_gene: TRBV5-1
CDR3nt: TGCGCCAGCAGCCACCCTCCCGGCCAGGGGACCCAGTACTTC
CDR3aa: CASSHPPGQGTQYF

abundance: .
d_gene: TRBD2
j_gene: TRBJ2-5
v_gene: TRBV10-1
CDR3nt: TGCGCCAGCTCCCCCGCTTTAGGGACTAGCGGGGAATCGGAGACCCAGTACTTC
CDR3aa: CASSPALGTSGESETQYF

abundance: .
d_gene: TRBD1
j_gene: TRBJ1-2
v_gene: TRBV27
CDR3nt: TGTGCCAGCAGTTTCAGGGGGGCGGGTGGCTACACCTTC
CDR3aa: CASSFRGAGGYTF

abundance: .
d_gene: .
j_gene: TRBJ1-6
v_gene: TRBV19
CDR3nt: TGTGCCAGTAGTGGGGGACCGGGAGACGATTCACCCCTCCACTTT
CDR3aa: CASSGGPGDDSPLHF

abundance: .
d_gene: .
j_gene: TRBJ2-1
v_gene: TRBV29-1
CDR3nt: TGCAGCGTTGAACGGGTGGGGCAGAAGCAGTTCTTC
CDR3aa: CSVERVGQKQFF

abundance: .
d_gene: .
j_gene: TRBJ2-4
v_gene: TRBV7-2
CDR3nt: TGTGCCAGCAGCTTATTGGCAGGGGAGTTAAACATTCAGTACTTC
CDR3aa: CASSLLAGELNIQYF

abundance: .
d_gene: .
j_gene: TRBJ1-1
v_gene: TRBV3-1/TRBV3-2
CDR3nt: TGTGCCAGCAGCCAAGCCATGAACACTGAAGCTTTCTTT
CDR3aa: CASSQAMNTEAFF

abundance: .
d_gene: .
j_gene: TRBJ2-7
v_gene: TRBV15
CDR3nt: TGTGCCACCAGCAGCCAGGGATTCGAGCAGTACTTC
CDR3aa: CATSSQGFEQYF

abundance: .
d_gene: TRBD2
j_gene: TRBJ2-7
v_gene: TRBV9
CDR3nt: TGTGCCAGCAGCGTAGGTTCGGGTAGCGGGGGGGCCTACGAGCAGTACTTC
CDR3aa: CASSVGSGSGGAYEQYF

abundance: .
d_gene: .
j_gene: TRBJ2-7
v_gene: TRBV12-2
CDR3nt: TGTGCAAGTCGCTTACATAGGCAGGGACCCCTCTACGAGCAGTACTTC
CDR3aa: CASRLHRQGPLYEQYF

abundance: .
d_gene: TRBD1
j_gene: TRBJ2-7
v_gene: TRBV18
CDR3nt: TGTGCCAGCTCACCCGGGACAGGGACCTACGAGCAGTACTTC
CDR3aa: CASSPGTGTYEQYF

abundance: once
d_gene: .
j_gene: TRBJ2-3
v_gene: TRBV2
CDR3nt: TGTGCCAGCAGTGACGGACTCCCCACAGATACGCAGTATTTT
CDR3aa: CASSDGLPTDTQYF

abundance: .
d_gene: .
j_gene: TRBJ1-1
v_gene: TRBV5-1
CDR3nt: TGCGCCAGCAGCCCATCAGGGATTAATACGAACACTGAAGCTTTCTTT
CDR3aa: CASSPSGINTNTEAFF

abundance: .
d_gene: .
j_gene: TRBJ2-7
v_gene: TRBV11-3
CDR3nt: TGTGCCAGCAGCTTCCCATCCTACGAGCAGTACTTC
CDR3aa: CASSFPSYEQYF

abundance: .
d_gene: TRBD2
j_gene: TRBJ2-5
v_gene: TRBV9
CDR3nt: TGTGCCAGCAGCGTAGAGGGAGGGTTTAAGACCCAGTACTTC
CDR3aa: CASSVEGGFKTQYF

abundance: .
d_gene: .
j_gene: TRBJ1-3
v_gene: TRBV21-1
CDR3nt: TGTGCCAGCAGCAAACTGGGCCCTAAGACGTACACCATATATTTT
CDR3aa: CASSKLGPKTYTIYF

abundance: .
d_gene: .
j_gene: TRBJ1-2
v_gene: TRBV20-1
CDR3nt: TGCAGTGCTAGTGAAGGACCTTATGGCTACACCTTC
CDR3aa: CSASEGPYGYTF

abundance: once
d_gene: .
j_gene: TRBJ2-1
v_gene: TRBV29-1
CDR3nt: TGCAGCGCTGCAGGCGGGACCAGGGTAGTATCCTACAATGAGCAGTTCTTC
CDR3aa: CSAAGGTRVVSYNEQFF